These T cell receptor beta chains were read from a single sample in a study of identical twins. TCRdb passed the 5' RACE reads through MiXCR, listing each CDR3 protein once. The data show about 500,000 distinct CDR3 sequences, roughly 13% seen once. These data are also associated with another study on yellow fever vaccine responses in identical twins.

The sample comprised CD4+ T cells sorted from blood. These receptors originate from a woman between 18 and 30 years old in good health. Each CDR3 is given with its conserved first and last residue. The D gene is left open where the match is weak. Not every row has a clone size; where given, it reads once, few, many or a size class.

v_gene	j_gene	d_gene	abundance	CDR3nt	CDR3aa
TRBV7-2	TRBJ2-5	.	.	TGTGCCAGCAGCTCCGGGGCTAGCGTGGGGGAGACCCAGTACTTC	CASSSGASVGETQYF
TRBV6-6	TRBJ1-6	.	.	TGTGCCAGCAGTTCTCCCGATAATTCACCCCTCCACTTT	CASSSPDNSPLHF
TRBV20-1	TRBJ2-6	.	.	TGCAGTGCGGTTCCGGGACACCGGAGGACTGGGGCCAACGTCCTGACTTTC	CSAVPGHRRTGANVLTF
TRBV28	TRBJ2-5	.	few	TGTGCCAGCAGTAACCAGGGAGATCTTCAAGAGACCCAGTACTTC	CASSNQGDLQETQYF
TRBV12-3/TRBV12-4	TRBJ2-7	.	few	TGTGCCAGCAGTTTGGGGACCCTGGCCGGCGAGCAGTACTTC	CASSLGTLAGEQYF
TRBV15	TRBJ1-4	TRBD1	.	TGTGCCACCAGCAGCAGGACAGGGTCACCAACTAATGAAAAACTGTTTTTT	CATSSRTGSPTNEKLFF
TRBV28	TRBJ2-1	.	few	TGTGCCAGCAGTTCCGGGACTCCCACCTCCTACAATGAGCAGTTCTTC	CASSSGTPTSYNEQFF
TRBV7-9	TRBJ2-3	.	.	TGTGCCAGCAGCTTAGAGCCGGGACGCTCGGATACGCAGTATTTT	CASSLEPGRSDTQYF
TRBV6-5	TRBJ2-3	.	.	TGTGCCAGCAGTTACCCTTCCCCTAGCACAGATACGCAGTATTTT	CASSYPSPSTDTQYF
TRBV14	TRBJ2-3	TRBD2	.	TGTGCCAGCAGCCAAGCGAGGCTAGCGGGGGCCAGAGGAGATACGCAGTATTTT	CASSQARLAGARGDTQYF
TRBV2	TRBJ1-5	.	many	TGTGCCAGCAGGTCAGATACTATACGGAATCAGCCCCAGCATTTT	CASRSDTIRNQPQHF
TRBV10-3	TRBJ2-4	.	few	TGTGCCATCAGGGTACAGGGACTAGCCAAAAACATTCAGTACTTC	CAIRVQGLAKNIQYF
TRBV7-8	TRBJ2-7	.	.	TGTGCCAGCAGCTTTACCGATGACATGCAAGCCTACGAGCAGTACTTC	CASSFTDDMQAYEQYF
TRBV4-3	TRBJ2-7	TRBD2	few	TGCGCCAGCAGCCGACAACTTAGCGGGAGGGCCCCCTACGAGCAGTACTTC	CASSRQLSGRAPYEQYF
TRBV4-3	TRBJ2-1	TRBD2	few	TGCGCCAGCAGCCGCACTAGCGGGAGAGGGGATGAGCAGTTCTTC	CASSRTSGRGDEQFF
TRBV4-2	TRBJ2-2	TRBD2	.	TGTGCCAGCAGCCAAGCCACTAGCGGGAGCGCGGTCGTGGAGCTGTTTTTT	CASSQATSGSAVVELFF
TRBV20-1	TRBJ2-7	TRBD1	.	TGCAGTGTTCAACAAGGGACAGGGGGCATCTACGAGCAGTACTTC	CSVQQGTGGIYEQYF
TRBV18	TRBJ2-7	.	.	TGTGCCAGCTCACTGTCCACGCTACCAAGACCCTACGAGCAGTACTTC	CASSLSTLPRPYEQYF
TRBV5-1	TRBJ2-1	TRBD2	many	TGCGCCAGCAGCTTAGGACTAGCGGGGATGAATGAGCAGTTCTTC	CASSLGLAGMNEQFF
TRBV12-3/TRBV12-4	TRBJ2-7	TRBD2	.	TGTGCCAGCAGTCCGGGGCCGGGACTAGTACCCGAGCAGTACTTC	CASSPGPGLVPEQYF
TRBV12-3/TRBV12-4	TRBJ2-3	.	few	TGTGCCAGCAGTGTCCAGGGAGGACTCCATACGCAGTATTTT	CASSVQGGLHTQYF
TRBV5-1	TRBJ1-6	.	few	TGCGCCAGCAGCTTGGGGTCCCGGGGGGCTATGGGGACCCTCCACTTT	CASSLGSRGAMGTLHF
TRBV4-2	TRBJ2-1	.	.	TGTGCCAGCAGCCAAGTCCGGCTAGGGGTACATGAGCAGTTCTTC	CASSQVRLGVHEQFF
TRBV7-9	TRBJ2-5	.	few	TGTGCCAGCAGCTTAAGTGGCGGGTTCCAAGAGACCCAGTACTTC	CASSLSGGFQETQYF
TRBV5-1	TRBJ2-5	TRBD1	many	TGCGCCAGCAGCAACGACAGGGTGGGGCCCCAGTACTTC	CASSNDRVGPQYF
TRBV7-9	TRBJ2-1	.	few	TGTGCCAGCAGCCCGAAGTTTCGGGTCACGATGTACAATGAGCAGTTCTTC	CASSPKFRVTMYNEQFF
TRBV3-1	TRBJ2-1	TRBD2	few	TGTGCCAGCAGCCAAGACAGGACTAGCGGGACACTCTCCTACAATGAGCAGTTCTTC	CASSQDRTSGTLSYNEQFF
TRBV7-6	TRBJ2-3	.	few	TGTGCCAGCAGCTTAGCGTGGGCTAGCGGCACAGATACGCAGTATTTT	CASSLAWASGTDTQYF
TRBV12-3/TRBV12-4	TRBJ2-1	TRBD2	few	TGTGCCAGCAGTTCGAGCCTAGCGGGGGGGCCAGGCGACAATGAGCAGTTCTTC	CASSSSLAGGPGDNEQFF
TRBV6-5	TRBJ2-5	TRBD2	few	TGTGCCAGCAGTTACTCGTTCACTAGCGGGCCTCTTCAAGAGACCCAGTACTTC	CASSYSFTSGPLQETQYF
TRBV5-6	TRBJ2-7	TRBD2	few	TGTGCCAGCATCCGGCGGGGGGTCGCCGAGCAGTACTTC	CASIRRGVAEQYF
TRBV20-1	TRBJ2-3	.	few	TGCAGTGCTAGAGATACCCAGGGGAAAAGGAGGACAGATACGCAGTATTTT	CSARDTQGKRRTDTQYF
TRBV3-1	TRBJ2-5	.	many	TGTGCCAGCAGCCAAGGACACAGCCAAGAGACCCAGTACTTC	CASSQGHSQETQYF
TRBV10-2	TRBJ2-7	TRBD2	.	TGCGCCAGCAGAATACCGGGACTAGGCTCCTACGAGCAGTACTTC	CASRIPGLGSYEQYF
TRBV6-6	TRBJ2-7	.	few	TGTGCCAGCACCAAGAACAGGGAGCCCTTCTACGAGCAGTACTTC	CASTKNREPFYEQYF
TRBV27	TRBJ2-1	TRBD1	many	TGTGCCAGCCGACCCCAATCCACAGGGGGCTCCTACAATGAGCAGTTCTTC	CASRPQSTGGSYNEQFF
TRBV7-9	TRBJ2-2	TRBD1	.	TGTGCCAGCAGCGCCGACAGGGCGCGGACCGGGGAGCTGTTTTTT	CASSADRARTGELFF
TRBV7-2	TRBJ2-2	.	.	TGTGCCAGCAGCATCACAGGGTTGGACACCGGGGAGCTGTTTTTT	CASSITGLDTGELFF
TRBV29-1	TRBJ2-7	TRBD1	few	TGCAGCGTTGCCAGACAGGGCCCCGTGAACGAGCAGTACTTC	CSVARQGPVNEQYF
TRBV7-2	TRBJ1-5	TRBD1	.	TGTGCCAGCAGCGGATGGACAGGGTCGAATCAGCCCCAGCATTTT	CASSGWTGSNQPQHF
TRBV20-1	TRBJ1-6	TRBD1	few	TGCAGTGCTGGGACAGTGTATTCACCCCTCCACTTT	CSAGTVYSPLHF
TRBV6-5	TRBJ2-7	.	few	TGTGCCAGCAGTTTTGACGGGAACTACGAGCAGTACTTC	CASSFDGNYEQYF